This TCR beta chain comes out of a study of CD8+ T cells in alopecia areata. General study findings and limits: Many expanded lesional clones stayed in scalp and blood while on tofacitinib.

As regards this clone: Its antigen is unknown.

The CDR3 runs 13 residues. The germline CDR1 and CDR2 sequences are GTSNPN and SVGIG (reference sequence). V lost 1 base, J lost 2 bases, and 6 bases lay in between. Documented treatment: oral pan-JAK inhibitor, 5-10 mg twice daily. RNA extraction was followed by reverse transcription into cDNA, which acted as the sequencing template. Libraries were prepared by immunoSEQ multiplex PCR; TCRdb keeps only in-frame clonotypes and omits some of them. Here the sample spans roughly 220,000 clones, approximately 72% being singletons. The sequencing here drew on CD4+ T cells sorted from blood, taken between weeks 43 and 45, from a patient treated with tofacitinib. V usage is TRBV30 and J usage is TRBJ1-3; D is unclear. This TCR came from a human donor with alopecia areata. In nucleotides, the CDR3 is TGTGCCTGGAGTGCCCGAACTGGAAACACCATATATTTT. Translation gives CAWSARTGNTIYF.